This passage covers 14 T cell receptor beta chains from one sample sequenced in a study of long-term antiretroviral therapy in people with HIV. Assay version v3.0 of immunoSEQ was used, and it was run at survey level. Profiled with immunoSEQ multiplex PCR; TCRdb holds only in-frame clones, not every one. The table records some 25,000 clones, roughly four fifths of them present only once. Sequences were derived from unsorted PBMCs, sampled 0.7 years before starting antiretroviral therapy. These receptors all stem from a man aged 25-45 years with HIV.

The V and J genes are TRBV30 and TRBJ2-1; 8 bases are shared with TRBD2. The ends lost 0 bases at V and 9 bases at J; junction bases unmatched: 4. Germline V CDR1 and CDR2: GTSNPN, SVGIG (reference sequence). The CDR3 loop spans 13 amino acids. Here the CDR3 reads CAWSVRGAGEQFF. In DNA, the CDR3 is TGTGCCTGGAGTGTGCGGGGGGCCGGTGAGCAGTTCTTC.

The chain uses TRBV6-5 and TRBJ2-1, with unresolved D. The CDR3 sequence is 13 residues long. CDR1 and CDR2 from the germline V gene are MNHEY and SVGAGI. V was cut by 5 bases and J by 9 bases, with 14 bases left in between. The CDR3 is CASSATSTAEQFF. The CDR3 DNA is TGTGCCAGCAGTGCCACCTCGACTGCTGAGCAGTTCTTC.

The CDR3: CATSYGRKADTQYF. DNA of the CDR3: TGTGCCACCAGCTACGGGAGGAAGGCAGATACGCAGTATTTT. This chain links TRBV15 with TRBJ2-3; 7 bases are a match to TRBD2. Trimming cost V 5 bases and J 4 bases; bases outside gene matches: 6. Germline V CDR1 and CDR2: LNHNV, YYDKDF (reference sequence). There are 14 residues in the CDR3.

CDR3 in DNA: TGTGCCAGCTCACCTGAGGAACCAGGGCAGGCCTATAATTCACCCCTCCACTTT. This encodes CASSPEEPGQAYNSPLHF. The chain combines TRBV18 with TRBJ1-6, with D tentatively TRBD1 (5 bases). Deletions cut 3 bases from V and 2 bases from J, with 17 bases between. Germline assignment: CDR1 KGHSH and CDR2 LQKENI. This CDR3 has 18 residues.

V is TRBV7-2 and J is TRBJ1-5; D is unclear. Deletions cut 5 bases from V and 1 base from J, with 15 bases between. There are 16 residues in the CDR3. Germline V gene lookup returns CDR1 SGHTA and CDR2 FQGNSA. In nucleotides, the CDR3 is TGTGCCAGCAGCCTCGGGCCCCACATAAGCAATCAGCCCCAGCATTTT. As protein: CASSLGPHISNQPQHF.

This chain uses TRBV25-1 with TRBJ2-6; possibly TRBD1 for D (6 bases). Trimming cost V 4 bases and J 0 bases, with 10 bases left between them. The CDR3 spans 16 residues. Germline CDR1 is MGHDK and CDR2 is SYGVNS. This CDR3 is CASSADRTSGANVLTF. The CDR3 DNA is TGTGCCAGCAGTGCGGACAGAACCTCTGGGGCCAACGTCCTGACTTTC.

The rearrangement joins TRBV19 to TRBJ2-5, with TRBD2 identical over 7 bases. Germline V gene data show CDR1 as LNHDA and CDR2 as SQIVND (reference sequence). The CDR3 totals 15 residues. The junction had 4 bases not matched to a gene; V was cut back by 1 base and J by 2 bases. CDR3 DNA sequence: TGTGCCAGTAGTATAGTGGCGGGAGCGCAAGAGACCCAGTACTTC. It yields the protein CASSIVAGAQETQYF.

V is TRBV28 and J is TRBJ1-5; tentatively, D is TRBD1 (6 bases). Germline assignment: CDR1 MDHEN and CDR2 SYDVKM. V shed 7 bases and J shed 6 bases, with 19 bases lying between them. The CDR3 covers 15 residues. CDR3 sequence reads: CASKLQGGNSQPQHF. In nucleotides, the CDR3 is TGTGCCAGCAAATTACAGGGCGGTAATAGTCAGCCCCAGCATTTT.

To note about this clone: The sample contains more than one DNA sequence encoding this CDR3. V is TRBV6-6 and J is TRBJ1-1; D remains ambiguous. Germline CDR1 is MNHNY and CDR2 is SVGAGI (reference sequence). V was pared by 2 bases and J by 0 bases, with 7 bases between. CDR3 length equals 14 residues. Written as DNA, the CDR3 is TGTGCCAGCAGTTACGGGTCGGTGAACACTGAAGCTTTCTTT. Translating it yields CASSYGSVNTEAFF.

This sequence joins TRBV27 and TRBJ2-3; no firm D call. Looked up from germline, CDR1 is MNHEY and CDR2 is SMNVEV (reference sequence). The V end lost 2 bases, the J end lost 0 bases, and 15 bases lay between the germline ends. This CDR3 region has 17 residues. In nucleotides, the CDR3 is TGTGCCAGCAGTTTAGATCGGACCCGAGCTAGCACAGATACGCAGTATTTT. It is translated as CASSLDRTRASTDTQYF.

V gene TRBV7-6 combines with J gene TRBJ2-7; 7 bases line up with TRBD1. Germline loops: CDR1 SGHVS, CDR2 FNYEAQ. Unmatched junction bases numbered 4, after V lost 2 bases and J lost 3 bases. The CDR3 is 14 amino acids. CDR3 coding DNA: TGTGCCAGCAGCTTAAACCGACAGGGCTACGAGCAGTACTTC. Translation: CASSLNRQGYEQYF.

The chain joins TRBV7-2 to TRBJ1-2; tentatively, D is TRBD1 (6 bases). Trimming took off 0 bases at V and 5 bases at J, with 13 bases between the two ends. Germline CDR1 reads SGHTA; CDR2 reads FQGNSA. The CDR3 is 15 residues long. This CDR3 is CASSLALGQGYGYTF. The CDR3 coding sequence is TGTGCCAGCAGCTTAGCCTTGGGGCAGGGGTATGGCTACACCTTC.

This clone was detected once. CDR3 sequence reads: CATSRPPTSPQYF. DNA for the CDR3: TGTGCCACCAGCAGGCCCCCGACTAGCCCGCAGTATTTT. The rearrangement uses TRBV15 and TRBJ2-3, with 7 bases matching TRBD2. The V segment lost 3 bases and the J segment 10 bases; nucleotides outside the gene matches: 7. The CDR3 totals 13 residues. Germline values: CDR1 LNHNV, CDR2 YYDKDF (reference sequence).

In this sample, this clone turned up once. The gene calls are TRBV5-6 and TRBJ2-2; 10 bases are shared with TRBD2. V lost 4 bases to trimming and J lost 5 bases; unmatched junction nucleotides: 5. CDR1 and CDR2 (germline): SGHDT, YYEEEE. This CDR3 contains 15 residues. The DNA for the CDR3 is TGTGCCAGCAGCGTAGCGGGAGGAGGAACCGGGGAGCTGTTTTTT. Protein sequence: CASSVAGGGTGELFF.